These 29 T cell receptor beta chains were sequenced from one sample in a study of cytomegalovirus exposure and HLA in healthy donors. This PCR relied on a set of 60 Vbeta primers and 13 Jbeta primers. TCRdb's table, derived via immunoSEQ multiplex PCR, lists solely in-frame clones and lacks some. The sample includes tens of thousands of clones, about two thirds seen only once; the top ten take about 12%. The sample was PBMCs. These TCRs come from a woman aged 40 to 50 in good health and CMV-seropositive.

As concerns this clone: A junction boundary mismatches the germline segment, possibly from a read error. The chain uses TRBV29-1 and TRBJ1-4; the D is unclear. Germline V lookup: CDR1 SQVTM, CDR2 ANQGSEA. CDR3 length equals 14 residues. Here the CDR3 DNA reads TGCAGCGTCGAAGGGAGTGTGGATAATGAAAAACTGTTTTTT. Translated, it gives CSVEGSVDNEKLFF.

The rearrangement links TRBV9 to TRBJ1-1, with D possibly TRBD1 on 5 matching bases. CDR1 and CDR2 from the germline V gene are SGDLS and YYNGEE. CDR3 length: 15 residues. V was trimmed by 2 bases and J by 2 bases, leaving 13 bases between them. CDR3 sequence reads: CASSVSWGGNTEAFF. CDR3 bases: TGTGCCAGCAGCGTCTCTTGGGGGGGAAACACTGAAGCTTTCTTT.

The gene calls are TRBV5-1 and TRBJ1-1; TRBD1 matches at 8 bases. CDR1 SGHRS and CDR2 YFSETQ come from the germline V gene. J was trimmed by 8 bases and V by 4 bases; bases with no gene match: 13. The CDR3 length is 15 residues. This CDR3 is CASSQRQGTGIEAFF. The CDR3 bases are TGCGCCAGCAGCCAAAGACAGGGGACGGGGATCGAAGCTTTCTTT.

The chain is built from TRBV5-5 and TRBJ2-7; 7 nucleotides agree with TRBD1. J lost 2 bases, V lost 0 bases, and 8 bases had no gene match. CDR3 length: 16 amino acids. CDR1 is SGHKS and CDR2 is YYEKEE in the germline V gene (reference sequence). This chain's CDR3 is CASSLGPGTVTYEQYF. The CDR3, as DNA: TGTGCCAGCAGCTTGGGTCCCGGGACAGTGACCTACGAGCAGTACTTC.

The rearrangement links TRBV5-1 to TRBJ2-1; D is possibly TRBD2 (5 bases). Germline V CDR1 and CDR2: SGHRS, YFSETQ. Trimming removed 5 bases from V and 9 bases from J, with 12 bases in between. The CDR3 runs to 12 residues. The CDR3 loop is CASRQLSGEQFF. The CDR3 coding sequence is TGCGCCAGCAGACAATTAAGCGGTGAGCAGTTCTTC.

The chain recombines TRBV20-1 with TRBJ1-1; D gene ambiguous. V was cut by 6 bases and J by 3 bases, with 8 bases left in between. The CDR3 extends over 11 amino acids. CDR1 and CDR2 (germline): DFQATT, SNEGSKA (reference sequence). CDR3 sequence reads: CSANLDTEAFF. The DNA of the CDR3 is TGCAGTGCAAATTTAGACACTGAAGCTTTCTTT.

The chain employs TRBV6-5 and TRBJ1-2, with 8 bases lining up with TRBD1. Trimming at V came to 8 bases and at J to 8 bases, leaving 16 bases not matched to a gene. Germline values: CDR1 MNHEY, CDR2 SVGAGI. CDR3 length: 15 amino acids. CDR3 bases: TGTGCCAGCGGGGACCAGGGGGCGTCAGGTCGAGGCTACACCTTC. This translates into CASGDQGASGRGYTF.

For the CDR3, the DNA is TGCGCCAGCAGCCAGGGGATCCGCGAGACCCAGTACTTC. It codes for CASSQGIRETQYF. The chain uses TRBV5-1 and TRBJ2-5, with a weak D call TRBD1 (6 bases). With 4 bases removed from V and 5 bases from J, the gap between germline ends came to 12 bases. The CDR3 extends over 13 amino acids. Germline CDR1 reads SGHRS; CDR2 reads YFSETQ.

Only one count was recorded for this clone. This rearrangement joins TRBV5-6 to TRBJ2-5; TRBD2 matches 9 bases. Unmatched junction bases numbered 3, after V lost 3 bases and J lost 3 bases. The CDR3 has 14 residues. Germline-derived CDR1 and CDR2 are SGHDT and YYEEEE. The CDR3 DNA reads TGTGCCAGCAGCTGGGTAGCGGGGGAAGAGACCCAGTACTTC. This gives the protein CASSWVAGEETQYF.

The chain is built from TRBV6-6 and TRBJ2-5; 10 bases align to TRBD1. This CDR3 has 15 residues. Trimming removed 6 bases from V and 2 bases from J; junction bases left unmatched: 6. Germline CDR1 MNHNY, CDR2 SVGAGI (reference sequence). The CDR3 region has the DNA TGTGCCAGCAGGTCCGGGACAGGGGAGCAAGAGACCCAGTACTTC. The encoded protein is CASRSGTGEQETQYF.

The genes are TRBV6-6 and TRBJ1-2; D is unclear. Germline values: CDR1 MNHNY, CDR2 SVGAGI (reference sequence). CDR3 length equals 12 residues. Trimming cost V 7 bases and J 4 bases, with 10 bases left between them. The CDR3, as DNA: TGTGCCAGCACCCCAAGCCCCTATGGCTACACCTTC. Protein sequence: CASTPSPYGYTF.

The V call is TRBV5-6, the J call TRBJ1-2; the match to TRBD1 covers 9 bases. CDR3 size: 13 residues. With V trimmed by 4 bases and J by 8 bases, 6 bases remained unmatched. Germline V gene lookup returns CDR1 SGHDT and CDR2 YYEEEE. As DNA, the CDR3 is TGTGCCAGCAGCCTGGGACAGGGCCGAGGCTACACCTTC. It specifies CASSLGQGRGYTF.

J is TRBJ2-3 and V is TRBV28; D perhaps matches TRBD2 (7 bases). Per germline, CDR1 MDHEN and CDR2 SYDVKM. There are 15 residues in the CDR3. The V and J ends lost 5 bases and 3 bases respectively, with 15 bases between them. The DNA of the CDR3 is TGTGCCAGCAGTGTGGGGGGGGGCAGGACAGATACGCAGTATTTT. Its translation is CASSVGGGRTDTQYF.

The chain has TRBV29-1 and TRBJ1-3, with D possibly being TRBD1 (6 bases). V lost 4 bases and J lost 2, with 12 bases in between. Germline V gives CDR1 SQVTM, CDR2 ANQGSEA. CDR3 length: 14 residues. This CDR3 reads CSVVVGTPGNTIYF. The CDR3 coding sequence is TGCAGCGTTGTCGTCGGGACACCTGGAAACACCATATATTTT.

The chain joins TRBV5-6 to TRBJ2-2, with 12 bases lining up with TRBD1. The CDR3 length is 17 residues. CDR1 SGHDT and CDR2 YYEEEE come from the germline V gene. The V and J ends lost 5 bases and 7 bases, in that order; junction bases with no gene match: 12. CDR3 sequence (DNA): TGTGCCAGCAGATACTCTACGGGACAGGGGGCAATCGGGGAGCTGTTTTTT. It yields the protein CASRYSTGQGAIGELFF. Using reference TRBV5-6 and TRBJ2-2 for the parts outside the CDR3, the full variable domain is DAGVTQSPTHLIKTRGQQVTLRCSPKSGHDTVSWYQQALGQGPQFIFQYYEEEERQRGNFPDRFSGHQFPNYSSELNVNALLLGDSALYLCASRYSTGQGAIGELFFGEGSRLTVL.

The rearrangement joins TRBV6-5 to TRBJ1-6; TRBD1 matches at 9 bases. This CDR3 is built from 13 residues. V lost 9 bases and J lost 10; bases outside the gene matches: 7. Germline-derived CDR1 and CDR2 are MNHEY and SVGAGI. Written as DNA, the CDR3 is TGTGCCAGTACGGACAGGGGAGCCTCACCCCTCCACTTT. Encoded protein: CASTDRGASPLHF.

This clone appeared a few times. The chain combines TRBV9 with TRBJ2-3, with D perhaps TRBD2 (7 bases). CDR3 length: 15 residues. Between the trimmed V and J ends, which lost 0 bases and 7 bases, there was a span of 15 bases. Looked up from germline, CDR1 is SGDLS and CDR2 is YYNGEE. The CDR3 bases are TGTGCCAGCAGCGTAGCTATAGGGGGGGGGAATACGCAGTATTTT. Protein: CASSVAIGGGNTQYF.

The table lists this clone with a count of one. V gene TRBV27 combines with J gene TRBJ2-3; 9 bases are a match to TRBD1. Germline CDR1 reads MNHEY; CDR2 reads SMNVEV (reference sequence). The CDR3 extends over 16 amino acids. Trimming at V came to 1 base and at J to 6 bases, leaving 8 bases not matched to a gene. The CDR3 spells CASSLLGQGGSDTQYF. The CDR3, as DNA: TGTGCCAGCAGTTTATTGGGACAGGGCGGGTCCGATACGCAGTATTTT.

The chain uses TRBV18 and TRBJ1-4; possibly TRBD1 for D (6 bases). The CDR3 covers 15 residues. The V end lost 0 bases, the J end lost 7 bases, and 12 bases lay between the germline ends. Germline lookup yields CDR1 KGHSH and CDR2 LQKENI. CDR3 sequence (DNA): TGTGCCAGCTCACCACCGGGCCAGGGGAGTGAAAAACTGTTTTTT. It is translated as CASSPPGQGSEKLFF.

V gene TRBV2 combines with J gene TRBJ2-7; 13 bases are a match to TRBD2. The germline CDR1 and CDR2 sequences are SNHLY and FYNNEI. This CDR3 spans 17 amino acids. The V segment lost 7 bases and the J segment 0 bases; nucleotides outside the gene matches: 9. The CDR3 DNA sequence: TGTGCCAGCATACCGGGACTAGCGGGGCCAAGCTCCTACGAGCAGTACTTC. Translating it yields CASIPGLAGPSSYEQYF. The entire variable domain, with the rest obtained from reference TRBV2 and TRBJ2-7, is as follows: EPEVTQTPSHQVTQMGQEVILRCVPISNHLYFYWYRQILGQKVEFLVSFYNNEISEKSEIFDDQFSVERPDGSNFTLKIRSTKLEDSAMYFCASIPGLAGPSSYEQYFGPGTRLTVT.

The chain links TRBV19 to TRBJ2-5, with TRBD2 identical over 13 bases. V lost 6 bases and J lost 5; bases outside the gene matches: 6. From germline, CDR1 is LNHDA and CDR2 SQIVND (reference sequence). The length of the CDR3 is 15 residues. CDR3 coding DNA: TGTGCCAGTAGCGGACTAGCGGGGGTCGGGGAGACCCAGTACTTC. Amino acids: CASSGLAGVGETQYF.

The rearrangement joins TRBV10-3 to TRBJ2-3, with 9 positions matching TRBD2. The CDR3 totals 17 residues. Per germline, CDR1 ENHRY and CDR2 SYGVKD. Trimming removed 7 bases from V and 3 bases from J; junction bases left unmatched: 14. The CDR3 region is CAIKSSGEVEGTDTQYF. In DNA, the CDR3 is TGTGCCATCAAATCTAGCGGGGAAGTCGAAGGGACAGATACGCAGTATTTT.

V usage is TRBV10-3 and J usage is TRBJ1-6; 7 bases map to TRBD1. From germline, CDR1 is ENHRY and CDR2 SYGVKD. This CDR3 has 15 amino acids. V was pared by 3 bases and J by 8 bases, with 7 bases of the junction left unmatched. DNA for the CDR3: TGTGCCATCAGTGAAAGACAGGGAGGTGATTCACCCCTCCACTTT. This sequence encodes CAISERQGGDSPLHF.

The chain carries TRBV2 and TRBJ2-7; 10 bases are shared with TRBD2. J lost 4 bases, V lost 8 bases, and 2 bases had no gene match. Per germline, CDR1 SNHLY and CDR2 FYNNEI. This CDR3 has 12 amino acids. The CDR3 DNA reads as TGTGCCAGCGAACTAGCGGGGTACGAGCAGTACTTC. Translated: CASELAGYEQYF.

This rearrangement joins TRBV6-5 to TRBJ1-5, with no clear D. The V end lost 6 bases, the J end lost 0 bases, and 9 bases lay between the germline ends. CDR1 is MNHEY and CDR2 is SVGAGI in the germline V gene. The CDR3 contains 14 residues. The CDR3 DNA follows: TGTGCCAGCAGCCCAGGACTTAGCAATCAGCCCCAGCATTTT. Translated: CASSPGLSNQPQHF.

This clone was detected once. CDR3 sequence reads: CAISEFDYPAGRPYEQYF. CDR3 coding DNA: TGTGCCATCAGTGAGTTCGACTACCCTGCCGGCAGGCCCTACGAGCAGTACTTC. The rearrangement links TRBV10-3 to TRBJ2-7, with TRBD2 as a possible D gene (5 bases). The CDR3 spans 18 residues. Germline V gene lookup returns CDR1 ENHRY and CDR2 SYGVKD. Deletions cut 1 base from V and 2 bases from J, with 21 bases between.

The V gene is TRBV19, the J gene TRBJ2-2; D not certain. This CDR3 has 14 residues. V lost 4 bases, J lost 1 base, and 7 bases lay in between. The germline gives CDR1 LNHDA, CDR2 SQIVND (reference sequence). The CDR3: CASSRSENTGELFF. The CDR3 DNA sequence: TGTGCCAGTAGTAGATCAGAGAACACCGGGGAGCTGTTTTTT.

The chain employs TRBV2 and TRBJ1-5; D is unresolved. The germline CDR1 and CDR2 sequences are SNHLY and FYNNEI. This CDR3 region has 11 residues. V shed 4 bases and J shed 5 bases, with 3 bases lying between them. The CDR3: CASSGDQPQHF. DNA for the CDR3: TGTGCCAGCAGTGGAGATCAGCCCCAGCATTTT.

V is TRBV5-1 and J is TRBJ1-1; tentatively, D is TRBD1 (6 bases). The CDR3 extends over 15 amino acids. Germline CDR1 reads SGHRS; CDR2 reads YFSETQ. V was pared by 4 bases and J by 5 bases, with 18 bases between. The CDR3 sequence: CASSREDTGYTEAFF. CDR3 nucleotide sequence: TGCGCCAGCAGCCGAGAAGATACAGGGTATACTGAAGCTTTCTTT.